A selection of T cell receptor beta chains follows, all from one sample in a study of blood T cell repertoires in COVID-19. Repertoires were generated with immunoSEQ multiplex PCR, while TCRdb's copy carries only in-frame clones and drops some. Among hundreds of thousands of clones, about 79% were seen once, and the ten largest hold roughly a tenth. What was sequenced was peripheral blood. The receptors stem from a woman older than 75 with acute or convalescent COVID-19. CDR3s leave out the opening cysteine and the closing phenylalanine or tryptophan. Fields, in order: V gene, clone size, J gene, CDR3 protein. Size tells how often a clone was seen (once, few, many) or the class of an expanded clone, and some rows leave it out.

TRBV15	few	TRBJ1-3	ATSRTGSGNTIY
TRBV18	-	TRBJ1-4	ASSPSRGAEEKLF
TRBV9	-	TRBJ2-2	ASSPNRVSTGELF
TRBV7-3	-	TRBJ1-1	ASSKDTYTEAF
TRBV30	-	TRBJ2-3	AWSGGRTADTQY
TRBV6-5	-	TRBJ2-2	ASSYSRGGNTGELF
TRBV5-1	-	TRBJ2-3	ASSPDTTGTDTQY
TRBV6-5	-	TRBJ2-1	ASSYPGQGYNEQF
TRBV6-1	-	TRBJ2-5	ASSDISEGGGAETQY
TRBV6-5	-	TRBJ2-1	ASSYQGNEQF
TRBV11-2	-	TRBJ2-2	ASSLPLQGPRTGELF
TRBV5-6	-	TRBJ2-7	ASSLRAYEQY
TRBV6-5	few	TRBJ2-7	ASSPTIRYSYEQY
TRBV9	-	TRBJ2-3	ASSVGKGSGTDTQY
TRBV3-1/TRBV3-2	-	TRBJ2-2	ASSQTWNTGELF
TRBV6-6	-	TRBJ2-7	ASSYRQGYEQY
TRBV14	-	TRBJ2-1	ASRATSGPNNEQF
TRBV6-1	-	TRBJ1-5	ASSDRGLVQPQH
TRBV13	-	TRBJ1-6	ASSSGTANSPLH
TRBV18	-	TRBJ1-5	ASSENPASHQH
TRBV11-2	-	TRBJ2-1	ASRTLAGGHEQF
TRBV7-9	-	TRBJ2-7	ASSRPGQYVVDQQY
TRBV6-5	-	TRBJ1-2	ASRPTGIGPGYT
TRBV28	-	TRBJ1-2	ASSSLAGGGYT
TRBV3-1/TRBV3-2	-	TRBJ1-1	ASSRGQMNTEAF
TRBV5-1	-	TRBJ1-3	ASSLDRGSGGNTIY
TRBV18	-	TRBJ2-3	ASSPVRGGDTQY
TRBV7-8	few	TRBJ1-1	ASSSRYMNTEAF
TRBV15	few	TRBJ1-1	ATSRDTGGAVEAF
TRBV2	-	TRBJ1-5	ASSEGRPSNQPQH
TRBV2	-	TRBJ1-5	ASSLDRGDQPQH
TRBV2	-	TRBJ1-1	ASSEQGAGTEAF
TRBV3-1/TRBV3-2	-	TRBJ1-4	ASSPHGGSEKLF
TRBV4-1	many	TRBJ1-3	ASSQLNSGNTIY
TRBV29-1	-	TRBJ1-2	SVGTGSNYGYT
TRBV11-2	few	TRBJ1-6	ASSRRQGSWLE
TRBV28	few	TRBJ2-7	ASSLRGGTPYEQY
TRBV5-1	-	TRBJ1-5	ASSPRGGSQPQH
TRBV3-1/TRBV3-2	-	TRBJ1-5	ASSLMRAYSNQPQH
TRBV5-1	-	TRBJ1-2	ASSLIQGSGGYT
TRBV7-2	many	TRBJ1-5	ASSAGQNSNQPQH
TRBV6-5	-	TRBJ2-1	ASSRRADSYNEQF
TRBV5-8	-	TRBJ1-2	ASSFDGGNYGYT
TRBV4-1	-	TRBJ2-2	ASSQRATPNTGELF
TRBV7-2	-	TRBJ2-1	ASSYPGQGGFASYNEQF